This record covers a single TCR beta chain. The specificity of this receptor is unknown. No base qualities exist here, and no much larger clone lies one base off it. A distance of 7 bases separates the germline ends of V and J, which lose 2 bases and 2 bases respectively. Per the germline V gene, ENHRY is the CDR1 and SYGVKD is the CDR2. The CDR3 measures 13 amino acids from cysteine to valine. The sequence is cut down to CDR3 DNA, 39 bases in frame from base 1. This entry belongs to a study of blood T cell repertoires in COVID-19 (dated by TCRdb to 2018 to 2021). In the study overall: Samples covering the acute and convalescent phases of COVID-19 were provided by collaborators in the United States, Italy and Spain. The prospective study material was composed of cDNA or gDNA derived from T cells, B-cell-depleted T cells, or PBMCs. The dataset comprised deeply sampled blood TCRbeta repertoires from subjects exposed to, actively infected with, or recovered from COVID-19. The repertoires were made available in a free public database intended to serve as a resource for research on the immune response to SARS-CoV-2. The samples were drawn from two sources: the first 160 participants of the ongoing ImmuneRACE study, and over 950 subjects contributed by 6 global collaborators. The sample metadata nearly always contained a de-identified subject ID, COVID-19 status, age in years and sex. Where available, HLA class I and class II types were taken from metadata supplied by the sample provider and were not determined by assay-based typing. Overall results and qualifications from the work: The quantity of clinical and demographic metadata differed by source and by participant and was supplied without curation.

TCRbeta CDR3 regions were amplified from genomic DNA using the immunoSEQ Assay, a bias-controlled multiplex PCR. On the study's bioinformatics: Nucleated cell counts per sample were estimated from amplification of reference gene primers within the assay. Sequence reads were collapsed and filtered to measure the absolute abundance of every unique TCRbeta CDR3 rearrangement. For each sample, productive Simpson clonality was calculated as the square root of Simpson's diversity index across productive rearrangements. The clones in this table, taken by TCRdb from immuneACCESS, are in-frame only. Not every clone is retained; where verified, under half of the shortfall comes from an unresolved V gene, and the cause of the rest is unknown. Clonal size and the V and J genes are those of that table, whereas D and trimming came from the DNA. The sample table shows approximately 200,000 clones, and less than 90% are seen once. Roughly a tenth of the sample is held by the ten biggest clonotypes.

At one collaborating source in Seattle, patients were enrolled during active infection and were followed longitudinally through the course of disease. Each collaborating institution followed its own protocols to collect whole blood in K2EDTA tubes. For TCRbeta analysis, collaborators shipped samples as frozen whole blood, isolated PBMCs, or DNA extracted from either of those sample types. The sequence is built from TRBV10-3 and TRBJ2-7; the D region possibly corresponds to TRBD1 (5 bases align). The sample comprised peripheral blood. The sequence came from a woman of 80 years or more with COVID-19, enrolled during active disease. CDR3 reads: CAISEGAAYEQYV. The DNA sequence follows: TGTGCCATCAGTGAGGGGGCGGCCTACGAGCAGTACGTC.